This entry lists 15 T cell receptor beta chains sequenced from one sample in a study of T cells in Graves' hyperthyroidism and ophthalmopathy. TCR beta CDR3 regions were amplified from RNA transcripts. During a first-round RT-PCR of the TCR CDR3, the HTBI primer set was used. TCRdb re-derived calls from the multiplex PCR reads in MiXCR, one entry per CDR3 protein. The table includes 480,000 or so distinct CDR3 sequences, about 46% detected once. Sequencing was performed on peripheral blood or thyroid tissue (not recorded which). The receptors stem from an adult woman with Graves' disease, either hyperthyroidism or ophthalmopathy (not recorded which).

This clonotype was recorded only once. This CDR3 reads CASSYKTGSGEQYF. Written as DNA, the CDR3 is TGTGCCAGCAGCTATAAAACAGGGTCGGGTGAGCAGTACTTC. The chain is built from TRBV2 and TRBJ2-7; D might be TRBD1 (6 bases). CDR1 SNHLY and CDR2 FYNNEI come from the germline V gene. This CDR3 region has 14 residues. V was pared by 6 bases and J by 7 bases, with 19 bases between.

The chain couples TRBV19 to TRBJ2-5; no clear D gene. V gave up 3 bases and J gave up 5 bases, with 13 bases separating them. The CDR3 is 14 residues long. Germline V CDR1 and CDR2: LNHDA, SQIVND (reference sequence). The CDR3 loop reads CASSIRSRAETQYF. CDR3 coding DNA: TGTGCCAGTAGTATCCGCTCCCGGGCGGAGACCCAGTACTTC.

This chain's CDR3 is CASRWNRDSNQPQHF. The CDR3 DNA reads TGTGCCAGCAGGTGGAACAGGGATAGCAATCAGCCCCAGCATTTT. The chain employs TRBV12-3 or TRBV12-4 and TRBJ1-5, with D possibly being TRBD1 (6 bases). The CDR3 length is 15 residues. The V and J ends lost 6 bases and 0 bases respectively, with 12 bases between them.

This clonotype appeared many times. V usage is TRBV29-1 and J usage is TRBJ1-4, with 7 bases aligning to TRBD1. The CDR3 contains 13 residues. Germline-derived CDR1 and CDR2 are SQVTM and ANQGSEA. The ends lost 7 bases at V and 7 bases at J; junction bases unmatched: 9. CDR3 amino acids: CSGYRQGTEKLFF. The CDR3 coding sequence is TGCAGCGGATACAGACAGGGCACTGAAAAACTGTTTTTT.

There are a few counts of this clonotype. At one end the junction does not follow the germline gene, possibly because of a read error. Here the CDR3 reads CASSQAGLAGGKPYEQYF. DNA of the CDR3: TGTGCCAGCAGCCAAGCAGGACTAGCGGGAGGTAAACCCTACGAGCAGTACTTC. The J gene is TRBJ2-7, the V gene TRBV4-1, with 14 bases matching TRBD2. The CDR3 extends over 18 amino acids. Germline loops: CDR1 MGHRA, CDR2 YSYEKL.

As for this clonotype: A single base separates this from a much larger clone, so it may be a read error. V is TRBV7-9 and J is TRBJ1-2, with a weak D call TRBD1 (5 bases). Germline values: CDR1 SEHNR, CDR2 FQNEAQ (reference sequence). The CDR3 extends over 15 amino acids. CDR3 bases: TGTGCCGGCAGCCCCCACCAGGGCTGGAACTATGGCTACACCTTC. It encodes CAGSPHQGWNYGYTF.

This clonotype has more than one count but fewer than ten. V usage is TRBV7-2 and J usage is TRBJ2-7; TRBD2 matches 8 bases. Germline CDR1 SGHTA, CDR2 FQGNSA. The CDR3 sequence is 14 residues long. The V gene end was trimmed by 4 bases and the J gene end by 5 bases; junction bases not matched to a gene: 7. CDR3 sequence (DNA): TGTGCCAGCAGCTCGGGGGGGCCGTTCGACGAGCAGTACTTC. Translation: CASSSGGPFDEQYF.

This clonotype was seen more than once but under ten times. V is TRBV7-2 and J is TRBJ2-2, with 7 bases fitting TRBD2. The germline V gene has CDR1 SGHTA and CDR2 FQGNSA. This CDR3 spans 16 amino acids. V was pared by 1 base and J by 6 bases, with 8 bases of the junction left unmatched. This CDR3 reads CASSLVGGGRSGELFF. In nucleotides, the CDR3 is TGTGCCAGCAGCTTAGTGGGAGGCGGGAGATCCGGGGAGCTGTTTTTT.

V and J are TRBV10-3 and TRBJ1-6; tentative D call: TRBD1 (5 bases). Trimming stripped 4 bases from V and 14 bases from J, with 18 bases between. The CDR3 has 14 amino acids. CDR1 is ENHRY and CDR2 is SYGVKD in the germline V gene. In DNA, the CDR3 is TGTGCCATCAGTGCGCAGGGAAATCCCATCACCCTCCACTTT. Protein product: CAISAQGNPITLHF.

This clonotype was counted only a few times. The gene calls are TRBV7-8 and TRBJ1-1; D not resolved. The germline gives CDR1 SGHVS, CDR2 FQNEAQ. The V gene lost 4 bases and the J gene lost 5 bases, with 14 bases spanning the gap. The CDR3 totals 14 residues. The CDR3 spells CASSSSSLVTEAFF. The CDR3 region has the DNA TGTGCCAGCAGCTCCTCGTCTCTGGTGACTGAAGCTTTCTTT.

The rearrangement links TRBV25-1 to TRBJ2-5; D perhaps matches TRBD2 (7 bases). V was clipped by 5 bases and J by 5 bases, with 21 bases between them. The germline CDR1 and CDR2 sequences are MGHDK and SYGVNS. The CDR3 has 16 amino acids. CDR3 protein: CASSRMGAGASETQYF. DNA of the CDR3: TGTGCCAGCAGTCGTATGGGGGCGGGAGCTTCTGAGACCCAGTACTTC. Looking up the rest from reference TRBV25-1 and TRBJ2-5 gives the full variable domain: EADIYQTPRYLVIGTGKKITLECSQTMGHDKMYWYQQDPGMELHLIHYSYGVNSTEKGDLSSESTVSRIRTEHFPLTLESARPSHTSQYLCASSRMGAGASETQYFGPGTRLLVL.

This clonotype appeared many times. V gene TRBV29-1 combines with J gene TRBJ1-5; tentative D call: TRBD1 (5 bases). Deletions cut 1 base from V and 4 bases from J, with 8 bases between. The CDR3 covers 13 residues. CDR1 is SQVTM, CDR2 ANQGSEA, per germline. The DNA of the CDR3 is TGCAGCGTTGAAGTTGGGGCAAATCAGCCCCAGCATTTT. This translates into CSVEVGANQPQHF.

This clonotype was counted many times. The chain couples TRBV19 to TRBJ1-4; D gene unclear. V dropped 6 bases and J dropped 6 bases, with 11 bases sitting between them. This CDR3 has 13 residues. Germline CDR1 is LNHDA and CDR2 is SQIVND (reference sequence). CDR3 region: CASRGLLDEKLFF. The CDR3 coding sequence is TGTGCCAGTAGAGGACTTCTAGATGAAAAACTGTTTTTT.

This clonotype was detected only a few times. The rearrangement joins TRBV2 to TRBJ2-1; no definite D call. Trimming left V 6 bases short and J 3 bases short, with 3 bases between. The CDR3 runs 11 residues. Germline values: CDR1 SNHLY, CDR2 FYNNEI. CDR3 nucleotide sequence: TGTGCCAGCAGAGACTACAATGAGCAGTTCTTC. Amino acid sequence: CASRDYNEQFF.

This CDR3 reads CASSLSNGQWRTEAFF. The CDR3 coding sequence is TGTGCCAGCAGCTTATCAAACGGACAGTGGAGGACTGAAGCTTTCTTT. V gene TRBV7-8 combines with J gene TRBJ1-1; D might be TRBD1 (6 bases). The CDR3 has 16 amino acids. The V end lost 2 bases, the J end lost 5 bases, and 18 bases lay between the germline ends. Germline V gives CDR1 SGHVS, CDR2 FQNEAQ.